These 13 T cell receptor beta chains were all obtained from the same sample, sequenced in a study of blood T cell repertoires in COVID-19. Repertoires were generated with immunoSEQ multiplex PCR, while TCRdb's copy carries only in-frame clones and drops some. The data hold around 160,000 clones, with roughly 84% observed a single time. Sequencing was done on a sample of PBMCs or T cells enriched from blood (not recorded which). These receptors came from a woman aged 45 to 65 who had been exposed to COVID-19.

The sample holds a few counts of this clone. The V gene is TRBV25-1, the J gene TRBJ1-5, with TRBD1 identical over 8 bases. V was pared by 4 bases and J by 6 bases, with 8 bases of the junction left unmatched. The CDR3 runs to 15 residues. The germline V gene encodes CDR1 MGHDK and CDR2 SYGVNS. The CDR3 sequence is CASSAQTGAGQPQHF. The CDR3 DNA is TGTGCCAGCAGTGCCCAGACAGGGGCTGGTCAGCCCCAGCATTTT.

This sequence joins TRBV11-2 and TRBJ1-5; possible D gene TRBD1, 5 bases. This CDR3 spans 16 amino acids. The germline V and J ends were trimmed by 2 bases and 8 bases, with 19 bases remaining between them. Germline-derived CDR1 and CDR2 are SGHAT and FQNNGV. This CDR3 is CASSLSGLGGIKPQHF. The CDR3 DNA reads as TGTGCCAGCAGCTTATCAGGTTTGGGGGGAATCAAGCCCCAGCATTTT.

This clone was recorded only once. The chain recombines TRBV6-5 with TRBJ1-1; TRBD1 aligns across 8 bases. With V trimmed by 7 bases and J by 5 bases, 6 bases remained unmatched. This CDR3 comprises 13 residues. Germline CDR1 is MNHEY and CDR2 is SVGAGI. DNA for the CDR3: TGTGCCAGCAAATATCAGGGGGCGACTGAAGCTTTCTTT. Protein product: CASKYQGATEAFF.

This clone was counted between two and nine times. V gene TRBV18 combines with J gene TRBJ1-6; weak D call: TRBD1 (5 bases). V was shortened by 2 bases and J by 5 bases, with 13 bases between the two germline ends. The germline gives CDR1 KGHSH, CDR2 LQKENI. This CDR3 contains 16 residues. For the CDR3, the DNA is TGTGCCAGCTCACCAACCAGAGGAGGGGATAATTCACCCCTCCACTTT. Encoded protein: CASSPTRGGDNSPLHF.

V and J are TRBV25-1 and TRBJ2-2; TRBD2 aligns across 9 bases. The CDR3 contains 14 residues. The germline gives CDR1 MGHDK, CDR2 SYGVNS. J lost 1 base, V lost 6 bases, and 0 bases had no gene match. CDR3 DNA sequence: TGTGCCAGCAGGACTAGCGGGAACACCGGGGAGCTGTTTTTT. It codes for CASRTSGNTGELFF.

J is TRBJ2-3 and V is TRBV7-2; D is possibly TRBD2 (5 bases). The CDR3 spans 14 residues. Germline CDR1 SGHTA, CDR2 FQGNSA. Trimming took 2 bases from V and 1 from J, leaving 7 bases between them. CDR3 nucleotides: TGTGCCAGCAGCTTAACCGGGGGCACAGATACGCAGTATTTT. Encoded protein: CASSLTGGTDTQYF.

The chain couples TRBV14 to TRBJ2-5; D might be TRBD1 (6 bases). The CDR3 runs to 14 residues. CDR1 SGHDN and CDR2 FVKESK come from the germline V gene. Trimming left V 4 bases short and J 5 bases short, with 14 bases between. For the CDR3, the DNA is TGTGCCAGCAGCCCGAAACAGGGCTGGGAGACCCAGTACTTC. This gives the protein CASSPKQGWETQYF.

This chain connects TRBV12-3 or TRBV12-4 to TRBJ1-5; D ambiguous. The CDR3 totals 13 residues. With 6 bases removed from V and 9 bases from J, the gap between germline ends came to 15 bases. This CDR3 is CASREGGSSPQHF. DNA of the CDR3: TGTGCCAGCAGGGAAGGTGGGAGCTCGCCCCAGCATTTT.

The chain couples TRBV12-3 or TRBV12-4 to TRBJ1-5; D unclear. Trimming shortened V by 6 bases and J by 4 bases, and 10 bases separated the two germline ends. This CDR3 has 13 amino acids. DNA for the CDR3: TGTGCCAGCAGGGAAGACGGGAATCAGCCCCAGCATTTT. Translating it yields CASREDGNQPQHF.

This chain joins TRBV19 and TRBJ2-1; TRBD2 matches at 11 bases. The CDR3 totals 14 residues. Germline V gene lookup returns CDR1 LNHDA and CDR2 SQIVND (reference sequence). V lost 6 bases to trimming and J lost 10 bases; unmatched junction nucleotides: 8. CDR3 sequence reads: CASSLAGGVIEQFF. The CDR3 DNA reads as TGTGCCAGTAGCTTAGCGGGAGGGGTCATCGAGCAGTTCTTC.

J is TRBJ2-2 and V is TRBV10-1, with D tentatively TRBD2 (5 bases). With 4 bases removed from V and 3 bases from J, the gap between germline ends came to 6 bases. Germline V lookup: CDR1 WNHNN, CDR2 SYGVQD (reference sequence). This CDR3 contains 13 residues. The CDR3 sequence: CASSALDTGELFF. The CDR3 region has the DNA TGCGCCAGCAGTGCACTAGACACCGGGGAGCTGTTTTTT.

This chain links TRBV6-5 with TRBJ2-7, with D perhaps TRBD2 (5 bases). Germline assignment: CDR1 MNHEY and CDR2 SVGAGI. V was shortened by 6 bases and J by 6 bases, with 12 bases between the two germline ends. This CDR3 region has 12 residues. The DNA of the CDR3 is TGTGCCAGCAGACTAGACGCACGCGAGCAGTACTTC. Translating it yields CASRLDAREQYF.

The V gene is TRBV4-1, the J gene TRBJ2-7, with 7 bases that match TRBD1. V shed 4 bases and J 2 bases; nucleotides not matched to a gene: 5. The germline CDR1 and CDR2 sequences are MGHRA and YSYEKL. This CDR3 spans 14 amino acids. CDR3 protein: CASSLRDSPYEQYF. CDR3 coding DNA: TGCGCCAGCAGCCTCCGGGACAGTCCCTACGAGCAGTACTTC.